Below are 29 T cell receptor beta chains sequenced from a single sample in a study of response to subunit inactivated influenza vaccine. In TCRdb, the RT-PCR reads were re-called with MiXCR into one record per CDR3 protein. The data hold more than 400,000 distinct CDR3 sequences, with approximately 10% observed a single time. This sample comprised PBMCs from blood, obtained about 40 days after vaccination. The source is a man over 45 who received an inactivated influenza vaccine.

This clonotype occurred a few times. The V and J genes are TRBV11-2 and TRBJ2-1; TRBD2 matches 9 bases. The CDR3 runs 15 residues. Germline V gene data show CDR1 as SGHAT and CDR2 as FQNNGV. The V and J ends lost 6 bases and 4 bases, in that order; junction bases with no gene match: 7. The CDR3 reads CASRGVTSGYNEQFF. CDR3 nucleotide sequence: TGTGCCAGCAGGGGGGTGACTAGCGGATACAATGAGCAGTTCTTC.

The sample holds a few counts of this clonotype. The chain couples TRBV20-1 to TRBJ2-1; 7 nucleotides agree with TRBD2. The V and J ends lost 4 bases and 7 bases, in that order; junction bases with no gene match: 4. Germline assignment: CDR1 DFQATT and CDR2 SNEGSKA (reference sequence). The CDR3 extends over 12 amino acids. CDR3 residues: CSANGLGNEQFF. In DNA form, the CDR3 reads TGCAGTGCTAACGGACTAGGGAATGAGCAGTTCTTC.

This clonotype was recorded a few times. The chain employs TRBV7-8 and TRBJ2-2; tentative D call: TRBD1 (6 bases). Germline V CDR1 and CDR2: SGHVS, FQNEAQ. The CDR3 covers 15 residues. V was pared by 1 base and J by 1 base, with 7 bases between. CDR3 sequence reads: CASSLGTENTGELFF. CDR3 coding DNA: TGTGCCAGCAGCTTAGGGACAGAGAACACCGGGGAGCTGTTTTTT.

This clonotype was detected only a few times. V gene TRBV5-1 combines with J gene TRBJ2-3; D ambiguous. CDR1 is SGHRS and CDR2 is YFSETQ in the germline V gene. The CDR3 has 15 residues. Trimming removed 0 bases from V and 2 bases from J, with 10 bases in between. The CDR3, as DNA: TGCGCCAGCAGCTTGGGACACCCTGACACAGATACGCAGTATTTT. Translating it yields CASSLGHPDTDTQYF.

This clonotype is a singleton in its sample. The chain uses TRBV29-1 and TRBJ1-4; D gene unclear. V was clipped by 5 bases and J by 4 bases, with 14 bases between them. Germline values: CDR1 SQVTM, CDR2 ANQGSEA. The CDR3 is made up of 14 amino acids. The DNA of the CDR3 is TGCAGCGTTTTAGTCACAGTTAATAATGAAAAACTGTTTTTT. Its translation: CSVLVTVNNEKLFF.

Ten or more counts support this clonotype. V gene TRBV10-2 combines with J gene TRBJ1-5; D not certain. Germline-derived CDR1 and CDR2 are WSHSY and SAAADI. The ends were cut back, 2 bases at V and 3 bases at J, with 8 bases in the middle. CDR3 size: 14 residues. CDR3 loop: CASSEGRANQPQHF. The DNA for the CDR3 is TGCGCCAGCAGTGAGGGACGGGCCAATCAGCCCCAGCATTTT.

The chain carries TRBV5-1 and TRBJ2-7; the match to TRBD1 covers 7 bases. The germline gives CDR1 SGHRS, CDR2 YFSETQ. There are 15 residues in the CDR3. V shed 2 bases and J 5 bases; nucleotides not matched to a gene: 10. CDR3 loop: CASSLTGEIGDEQYF. CDR3 nucleotides: TGCGCCAGCAGCTTAACAGGGGAAATTGGAGACGAGCAGTACTTC.

This clonotype has a handful of counts. The rearrangement links TRBV27 to TRBJ1-2, with TRBD1 matching over 7 bases. Germline V gene lookup returns CDR1 MNHEY and CDR2 SMNVEV (reference sequence). The junction had 9 bases not matched to a gene; V was cut back by 7 bases and J by 1 base. The CDR3 has 15 amino acids. The CDR3 DNA is TGTGCCAGCAACCCGGGACAGCGCTTTAACTATGGCTACACCTTC. Encoded protein: CASNPGQRFNYGYTF.

The chain couples TRBV24-1 to TRBJ2-7; D is unclear. V lost 0 bases to trimming and J lost 2 bases, with 7 bases between them. This CDR3 is 14 amino acids long. Germline loops: CDR1 KGHDR, CDR2 SFDVKD. The CDR3 sequence is CATSDLYPPYEQYF. The CDR3 DNA is TGTGCCACCAGTGATTTGTATCCCCCCTACGAGCAGTACTTC.

This clonotype was counted ten times or more. V gene TRBV5-6 combines with J gene TRBJ2-2, with TRBD1 matching over 8 bases. Germline assignment: CDR1 SGHDT and CDR2 YYEEEE. There are 16 residues in the CDR3. After removal of 0 bases from V and 1 base from J, the junction contained 2 bases not matched to a gene. CDR3 sequence reads: CASSLAGGKNTGELFF. The CDR3 DNA sequence: TGTGCCAGCAGCTTGGCAGGGGGCAAGAACACCGGGGAGCTGTTTTTT.

The chain has TRBV12-1 and TRBJ2-3. TRBV12-1 is a known pseudogene. This CDR3 spans 16 amino acids. The CDR3 DNA reads TGTGCCAGCAGCTCTTGGGACCCGATTAGCACAGATACGCAGTATTTT. As protein: CASSSWDPISTDTQYF.

The chain joins TRBV11-1 to TRBJ2-6, with TRBD2 matching 12 bases. The CDR3 spans 18 residues. Per the germline V gene, CDR1 is SGHAT and CDR2 is FQDESV (reference sequence). Germline trimming cut 5 bases from V and 0 bases from J; bases unmatched to any gene: 5. This CDR3 reads CASSRGLAGPSGANVLTF. The CDR3 coding sequence is TGTGCCAGCAGCCGCGGACTAGCGGGACCCTCTGGGGCCAACGTCCTGACTTTC. The full variable domain, its missing parts supplied by reference TRBV11-1 and TRBJ2-6, is EAEVAQSPRYKITEKSQAVAFWCDPISGHATLYWYRQILGQGPELLVQFQDESVVDDSQLPKDRFSAERLKGVDSTLKIQPAELGDSAMYLCASSRGLAGPSGANVLTFGAGSRLTVL.

This clonotype was picked up a small number of times. The V call is TRBV6-1, the J call TRBJ1-2, with 7 bases aligning to TRBD1. The CDR3 sequence is 14 residues long. The germline V gene encodes CDR1 MNHNS and CDR2 SASEGT. The trim removed 8 bases at V and 4 bases at J, leaving 10 bases unmatched. The CDR3, as DNA: TGTGCCAGCGCCCAAAGACAGGGACGCTATGGCTACACCTTC. It codes for CASAQRQGRYGYTF.

This chain connects TRBV6-2 or TRBV6-3 to TRBJ2-7; 7 nucleotides align to TRBD1. V shed 4 bases and J 4 bases; nucleotides not matched to a gene: 7. Germline CDR1 MNHEY, CDR2 SVGEGT. This CDR3 spans 14 amino acids. The CDR3 spells CASSWGQRTYEQYF. CDR3 DNA sequence: TGTGCCAGCAGTTGGGGACAGAGAACTTACGAGCAGTACTTC.

The table lists this clonotype with a few counts. The rearrangement joins TRBV18 to TRBJ2-1; D assignment may be TRBD1 or TRBD2 (6 bases each). Trimming removed 0 bases at V and 4 bases at J, with 13 bases between. The germline V gene has CDR1 KGHSH and CDR2 LQKENI. The CDR3 length is 16 residues. Here the CDR3 DNA reads TGTGCCAGCTCACCACCTAACTGGGGGGCATACAATGAGCAGTTCTTC. Its translation is CASSPPNWGAYNEQFF.

The V gene is TRBV6-5, the J gene TRBJ2-7; weak D call: TRBD2 (6 bases). This CDR3 is built from 14 residues. CDR1 is MNHEY and CDR2 is SVGAGI in the germline V gene. Trimming left V 8 bases short and J 3 bases short, with 17 bases between. CDR3 nucleotides: TGTGCCAGCGTATACGGGGGATCCAACTACGAGCAGTACTTC. It encodes CASVYGGSNYEQYF.

This clonotype showed up many times. The chain links TRBV24-1 to TRBJ2-3; 8 bases match TRBD1. The CDR3 covers 16 residues. V lost 3 bases to trimming and J lost 0 bases; unmatched junction nucleotides: 4. CDR1 KGHDR and CDR2 SFDVKD come from the germline V gene. CDR3 in DNA: TGTGCCACCAGTGATGCCGGGACAGGAAGCACAGATACGCAGTATTTT. Protein: CATSDAGTGSTDTQYF.

This clonotype has a handful of counts. The chain employs TRBV5-1 and TRBJ2-3, with 9 nucleotides matching TRBD1. The J segment lost 5 bases and the V segment lost 1 base, leaving 5 bases of the junction unmatched. The CDR3 is 15 residues long. Germline CDR1 reads SGHRS; CDR2 reads YFSETQ. CDR3 protein: CASSLNLDRGDTQYF. CDR3 sequence (DNA): TGCGCCAGCAGCTTGAACTTGGACAGGGGAGATACGCAGTATTTT.

This clonotype was counted between two and nine times. This chain joins TRBV28 and TRBJ2-1; 13 positions match TRBD2. The CDR3 totals 19 residues. Germline values: CDR1 MDHEN, CDR2 SYDVKM. Trimming removed 5 bases from V and 2 bases from J; junction bases left unmatched: 12. The CDR3 loop reads CASSPAGTSGRAAYNEQFF. The CDR3 DNA is TGTGCCAGCAGTCCGGCCGGCACTAGCGGGAGGGCCGCCTACAATGAGCAGTTCTTC.

The CDR3 DNA sequence: TGTGCCAGCAGCCAAGTTCTCCAGCGGGAGGGCCCTCTCCAAGAGACCCAGTACTTC. Translating it yields CASSQVLQREGPLQETQYF. The gene calls are TRBV3-1 and TRBJ2-5; 10 positions agree with TRBD2. The ends lost 1 base at V and 1 base at J; junction bases unmatched: 12. The CDR3 loop spans 19 amino acids. Germline CDR1 and CDR2: LGHDT and YNNKEL (reference sequence).

The gene calls are TRBV20-1 and TRBJ2-1; 9 bases match TRBD2. Germline-derived CDR1 and CDR2 are DFQATT and SNEGSKA (reference sequence). The CDR3 runs to 14 residues. With V trimmed by 7 bases and J by 6 bases, 10 bases remained unmatched. The CDR3 loop reads CSGRRGGRRNEQFF. CDR3 bases: TGCAGTGGACGGCGGGGGGGCCGGCGCAATGAGCAGTTCTTC.

This clonotype has more than one count but fewer than ten. The genes are TRBV24-1 and TRBJ2-5; 10 nucleotides line up with TRBD1. Germline assignment: CDR1 KGHDR and CDR2 SFDVKD. The length of the CDR3 is 16 residues. The J segment lost 5 bases and the V segment lost 3 bases, leaving 8 bases of the junction unmatched. The CDR3 here is CATSDPSRDRGETQYF. In DNA form, the CDR3 reads TGTGCCACCAGTGATCCGTCCCGGGACAGGGGTGAGACCCAGTACTTC.

The sample holds a few counts of this clonotype. J is TRBJ2-3 and V is TRBV5-8, with 13 positions matching TRBD2. The CDR3 totals 16 residues. The trim removed 4 bases at V and 5 bases at J, leaving 7 bases unmatched. CDR1 is SGHTS and CDR2 is YDEGEE in the germline V gene. The CDR3 reads CASSLGLAGVQDTQYF. For the CDR3, the DNA is TGTGCCAGCAGCCTTGGACTAGCGGGAGTACAAGATACGCAGTATTTT.

This clonotype was seen ten or more times. The chain is built from TRBV12-3 or TRBV12-4 and TRBJ1-1; maybe TRBD1 (5 bases). The CDR3 totals 13 residues. The germline V and J ends were trimmed by 2 bases and 4 bases, with 8 bases remaining between them. Here the CDR3 DNA reads TGTGCCAGCAGTTTACAGGGTGGCACTGAAGCTTTCTTT. Amino acids: CASSLQGGTEAFF.

The rearrangement links TRBV20-1 to TRBJ2-7, with TRBD2 matching over 11 bases. Germline assignment: CDR1 DFQATT and CDR2 SNEGSKA (reference sequence). The length of the CDR3 is 16 residues. Germline trimming cut 6 bases from V and 4 bases from J; bases unmatched to any gene: 14. The CDR3 is CSARVAGGALTYEQYF. CDR3 sequence (DNA): TGCAGTGCGCGGGTAGCGGGAGGGGCCCTTACTTACGAGCAGTACTTC.

This rearrangement joins TRBV3-1 to TRBJ1-3, with 7 nucleotides matching TRBD1. The CDR3 sequence is 16 residues long. The V segment lost 7 bases and the J segment 0 bases; nucleotides outside the gene matches: 9. Germline loops: CDR1 LGHDT, CDR2 YNNKEL (reference sequence). As DNA, the CDR3 is TGTGCCAGCACGAACAGGGGTCGGAGCTCTGGAAACACCATATATTTT. Translating it yields CASTNRGRSSGNTIYF.

The CDR3 nucleotides are TGTGCCAGCAGCTCAGGGACAGGGTTAATGGAGCAGTACTTC. Its protein is CASSSGTGLMEQYF. The V call is TRBV11-1, the J call TRBJ2-7; 9 bases align to TRBD1. The CDR3 is 14 residues long. With V trimmed by 4 bases and J by 7 bases, 8 bases remained unmatched. In germline, CDR1 is SGHAT, CDR2 FQDESV (reference sequence). Together with reference TRBV11-1 and TRBJ2-7, the CDR3 gives the full variable domain: EAEVAQSPRYKITEKSQAVAFWCDPISGHATLYWYRQILGQGPELLVQFQDESVVDDSQLPKDRFSAERLKGVDSTLKIQPAELGDSAMYLCASSSGTGLMEQYFGPGTRLTVT.

This clonotype has ten or more counts. The rearrangement joins TRBV24-1 to TRBJ2-1, with no clear D. Germline lookup yields CDR1 KGHDR and CDR2 SFDVKD. The CDR3 runs 11 residues. The V end was cut by 9 bases, the J end by 3 bases, with 5 bases between. CDR3 in DNA: TGTGCCACCGGGAACTACAATGAGCAGTTCTTC. Translated: CATGNYNEQFF.

This clonotype occurred a few times. The CDR3 sequence is CASSSGTGVNNEQFF. CDR3 coding DNA: TGTGCCAGCAGCTCCGGGACAGGGGTTAATAATGAGCAGTTCTTC. This chain joins TRBV7-9 and TRBJ2-1; 10 bases fit TRBD1. Trimming cost V 4 bases and J 7 bases; bases outside gene matches: 7. In germline, CDR1 is SEHNR, CDR2 FQNEAQ (reference sequence). The CDR3 is 15 residues long.